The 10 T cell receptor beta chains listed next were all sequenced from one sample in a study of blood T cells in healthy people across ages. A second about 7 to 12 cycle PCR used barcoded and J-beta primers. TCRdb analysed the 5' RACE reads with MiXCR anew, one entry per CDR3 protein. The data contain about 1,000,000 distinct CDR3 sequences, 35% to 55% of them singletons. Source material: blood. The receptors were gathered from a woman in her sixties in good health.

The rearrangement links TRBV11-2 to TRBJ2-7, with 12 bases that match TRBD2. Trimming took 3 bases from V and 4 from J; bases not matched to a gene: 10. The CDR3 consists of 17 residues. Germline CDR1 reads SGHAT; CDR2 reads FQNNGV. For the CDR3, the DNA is TGTGCCAGCAGCTTCGGGTCTAGCGGGAGGGCCCCGTACGAGCAGTACTTC. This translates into CASSFGSSGRAPYEQYF.

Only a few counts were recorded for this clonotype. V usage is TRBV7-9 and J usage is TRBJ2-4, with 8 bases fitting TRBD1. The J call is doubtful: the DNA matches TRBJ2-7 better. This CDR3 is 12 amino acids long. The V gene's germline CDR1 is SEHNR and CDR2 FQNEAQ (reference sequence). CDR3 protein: CASTGQVYEQYF. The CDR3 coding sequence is TGTGCCAGCACGGGACAGGTCTACGAGCAGTACTTC.

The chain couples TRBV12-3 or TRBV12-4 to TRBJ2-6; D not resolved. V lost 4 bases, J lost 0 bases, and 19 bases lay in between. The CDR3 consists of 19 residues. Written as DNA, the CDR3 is TGTGCCAGCAGTTCCCCCCTAGGTGGCGGCAACTCTGGGGCCAACGTCCTGACTTTC. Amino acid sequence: CASSSPLGGGNSGANVLTF.

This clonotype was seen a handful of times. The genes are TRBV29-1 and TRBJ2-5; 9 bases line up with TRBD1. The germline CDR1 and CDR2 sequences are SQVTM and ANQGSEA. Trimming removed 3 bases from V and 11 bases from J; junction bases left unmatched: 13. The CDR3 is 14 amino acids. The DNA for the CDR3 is TGCAGCGTTGACCCTGGAGGACAGGGGCAAGTACAGTACTTC. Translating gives CSVDPGGQGQVQYF. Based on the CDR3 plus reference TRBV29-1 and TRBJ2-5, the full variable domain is SAVISQKPSRDICQRGTSLTIQCQVDSQVTMMFWYRQQPGQSLTLIATANQGSEATYESGFVIDKFPISRPNLTFSTLTVSNMSPEDSSIYLCSVDPGGQGQVQYFGPGTRLLVL.

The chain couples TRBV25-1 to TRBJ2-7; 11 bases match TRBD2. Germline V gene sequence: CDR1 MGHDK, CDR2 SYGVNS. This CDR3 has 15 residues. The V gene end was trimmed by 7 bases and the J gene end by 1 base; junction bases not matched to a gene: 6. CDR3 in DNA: TGTGCCAGCATGCCTAGCGGGAGGATTTCCTACGAGCAGTACTTC. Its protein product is CASMPSGRISYEQYF.

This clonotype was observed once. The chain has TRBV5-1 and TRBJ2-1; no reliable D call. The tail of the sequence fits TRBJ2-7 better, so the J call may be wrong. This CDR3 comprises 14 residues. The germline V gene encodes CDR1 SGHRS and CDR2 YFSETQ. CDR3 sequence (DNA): TGCGCCAGCAGCTTGGATGTTTCCTACAATGAGCAGTACTTC. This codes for CASSLDVSYNEQYF.

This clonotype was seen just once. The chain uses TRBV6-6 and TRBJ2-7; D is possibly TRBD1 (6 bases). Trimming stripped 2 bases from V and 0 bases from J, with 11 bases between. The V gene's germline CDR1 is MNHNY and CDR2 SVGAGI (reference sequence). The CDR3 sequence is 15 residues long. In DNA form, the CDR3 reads TGTGCCAGCAGTTACACCGACAGGAGCTCCTACGAGCAGTACTTC. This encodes CASSYTDRSSYEQYF.

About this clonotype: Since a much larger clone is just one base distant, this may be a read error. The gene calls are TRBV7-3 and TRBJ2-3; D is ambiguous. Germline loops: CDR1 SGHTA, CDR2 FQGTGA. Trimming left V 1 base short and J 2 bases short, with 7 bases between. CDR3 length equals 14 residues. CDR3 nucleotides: TGTGCCAGCAGCTTAAGCGGAGCCACAGATACGCAGTATTTT. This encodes CASSLSGATDTQYF.

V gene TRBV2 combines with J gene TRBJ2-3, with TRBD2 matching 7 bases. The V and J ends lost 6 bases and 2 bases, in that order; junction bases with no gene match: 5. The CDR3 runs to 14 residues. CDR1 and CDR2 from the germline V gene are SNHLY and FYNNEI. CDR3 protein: CASRSGTLTDTQYF. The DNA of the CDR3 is TGTGCCAGCAGAAGCGGGACCCTCACAGATACGCAGTATTTT.

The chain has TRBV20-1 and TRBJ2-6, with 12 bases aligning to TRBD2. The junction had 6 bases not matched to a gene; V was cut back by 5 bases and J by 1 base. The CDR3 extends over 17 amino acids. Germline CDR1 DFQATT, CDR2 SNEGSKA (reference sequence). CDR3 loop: CSASTSGSPSGANVLTF. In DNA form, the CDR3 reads TGCAGTGCTTCGACTAGCGGGAGCCCTTCTGGGGCCAACGTCCTGACTTTC.